What follows describes a single TCR beta chain. The sample comes from a study of blood T cell repertoires in COVID-19. About the study: Acute and convalescent COVID-19 specimens originated in the United States, Italy and Spain. The analysed material was cDNA or gDNA that came from T cells, B-cell-depleted T cells, or PBMCs.

Authors' analysis steps: Reference gene primers were amplified, and this amplification served to estimate nucleated cell counts. Profiling relied on immunoSEQ multiplex PCR, and the TCRdb table lists in-frame clones only, not all of them. D and trimming were read from the DNA, whereas the V and J calls and clone size are those reported in that table. The table lists about 220,000 clones, roughly 80% of them singletons, with approximately 5.4% in the top ten. The V end was cut by 6 bases, the J end by 4 bases, with 9 bases between. The CDR3 consists of 12 residues. Germline assignment: CDR1 MGHDK and CDR2 SYGVNS.

V gene TRBV25-1 combines with J gene TRBJ1-2; D is possibly TRBD1 (6 bases). Material for sequencing was peripheral blood. This receptor was taken from a human donor in a cohort sampled during active COVID-19. Here the CDR3 DNA reads TGTGCCAGCAGCAGGGGCCCCTATGGCTACACCTTC. Its translation: CASSRGPYGYTF.